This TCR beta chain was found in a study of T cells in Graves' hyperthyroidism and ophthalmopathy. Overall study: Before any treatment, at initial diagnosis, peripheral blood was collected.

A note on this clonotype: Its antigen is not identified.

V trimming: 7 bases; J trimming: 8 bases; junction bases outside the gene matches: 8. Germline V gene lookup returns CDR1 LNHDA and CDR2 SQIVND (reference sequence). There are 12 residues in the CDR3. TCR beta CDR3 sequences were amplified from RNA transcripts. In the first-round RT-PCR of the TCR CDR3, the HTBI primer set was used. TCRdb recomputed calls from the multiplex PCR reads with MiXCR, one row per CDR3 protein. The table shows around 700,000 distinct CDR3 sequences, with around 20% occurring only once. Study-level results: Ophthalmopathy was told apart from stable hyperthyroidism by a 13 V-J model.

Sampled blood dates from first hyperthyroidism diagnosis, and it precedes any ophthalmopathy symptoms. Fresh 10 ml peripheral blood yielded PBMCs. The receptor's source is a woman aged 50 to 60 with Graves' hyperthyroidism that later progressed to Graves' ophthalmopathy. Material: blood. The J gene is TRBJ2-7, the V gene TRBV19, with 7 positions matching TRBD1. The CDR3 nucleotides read TGTGCCAGTAACTCCGGACAGGCTCAGCAGTACTTC. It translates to CASNSGQAQQYF.